This T cell receptor (beta chain) came from a study of T cell responses to AZD1222 COVID-19 vaccine. The study's findings and limits: Two AZD1222 doses significantly raised spike-specific TCR breadth and depth over controls. A mostly white British donor set with more females was recruited, and clonal diversity was possibly underestimated. The study found vaccine-associated CD4 TCRs spanning spike, dominant at 160-218 and 743-854.

With regard to this clone: Its antigen is not identified.

This table comes from immunoSEQ multiplex PCR, and its TCRdb copy is limited to in-frame clones, with some not included. The table lists some 100,000 clones, 86% of them singletons. Unmatched junction bases numbered 11, after V lost 4 bases and J lost 0 bases. This CDR3 contains 17 residues. The germline V gene encodes CDR1 SGHTA and CDR2 FQGNSA. This chain links TRBV7-2 with TRBJ1-2, with 7 bases that match TRBD1. This TCR derives from an adult who received the AZD1222 COVID-19 vaccine. The sample here was peripheral blood, taken 28 days after the second AZD1222 dose. The CDR3 region has the DNA TGTGCCAGCAGCTACTTACCGACAGGGAAAGCTAACTATGGCTACACCTTC. Its translation is CASSYLPTGKANYGYTF.